One and the same sample provided the 15 T cell receptor beta chains below, sequenced in a study of T cell changes during pregnancy in multiple sclerosis (dated by TCRdb to about 2019). The library was built by means of the immunoSEQ multiplex PCR assay. This immuneACCESS table, as held by TCRdb, lists in-frame sequences with V and J called but not all clones. Of the missing ones, under half trace to an unresolved V gene in checked studies; the others have no known cause. The sample table contains about 67,000 clones; only one count was recorded for roughly nine tenths of them. Roughly 1.5% of the sample goes to the ten largest clones. Material: peripheral blood, obtained in the third trimester of pregnancy. All receptors come from a female donor with multiple sclerosis, enrolled in a pregnancy study.

Written as DNA, the CDR3 is TGTGCCAGCAGCTTCGGGGGGGACACTGAAGCTTTCTTT. Its protein is CASSFGGDTEAFF. The chain couples TRBV7-9 to TRBJ1-1; D possibly corresponds to TRBD1 (5 bases). The V end was cut by 3 bases, the J end by 3 bases, with 8 bases between. The CDR3 spans 13 residues. Germline V CDR1 and CDR2: SEHNR, FQNEAQ (reference sequence).

CDR3 loop: CASNPRQGLEQYF. For the CDR3, the DNA is TGTGCCAGTAACCCCCGACAGGGTCTGGAGCAGTACTTC. The gene calls are TRBV19 and TRBJ2-7; TRBD1 aligns across 7 bases. This CDR3 is 13 amino acids long. Germline V lookup: CDR1 LNHDA, CDR2 SQIVND (reference sequence). J was trimmed by 7 bases and V by 7 bases; bases with no gene match: 10.

V is TRBV6-1 and J is TRBJ1-2, with D unclear. The CDR3 is 11 residues long. The V gene's germline CDR1 is MNHNS and CDR2 SASEGT. V was clipped by 5 bases and J by 6 bases, with 7 bases between them. CDR3 bases: TGTGCCAGCAGTTGGGAGGATGGCTACACCTTC. Its translation is CASSWEDGYTF.

The chain couples TRBV2 to TRBJ2-7, with 8 bases that match TRBD1. The trim removed 5 bases at V and 3 bases at J, leaving 3 bases unmatched. The germline CDR1 and CDR2 sequences are SNHLY and FYNNEI. This CDR3 is 13 amino acids long. CDR3 region: CASSPGQDYEQYF. CDR3 coding DNA: TGTGCCAGCAGTCCGGGACAGGACTACGAGCAGTACTTC.

This clone appeared once. V usage is TRBV6-1 and J usage is TRBJ2-5; D perhaps matches TRBD2 (5 bases). In germline, CDR1 is MNHNS, CDR2 SASEGT. Between the trimmed V and J ends, which lost 6 bases and 4 bases, there was a span of 15 bases. This CDR3 region has 14 residues. CDR3 DNA: TGTGCCAGCAGACGGACTTTAGGTTTAGAGACCCAGTACTTC. Translated: CASRRTLGLETQYF.

The chain links TRBV6-1 to TRBJ2-5, with 8 bases aligning to TRBD2. V was pared by 3 bases and J by 4 bases, with 13 bases of the junction left unmatched. The CDR3 sequence is 17 residues long. Germline assignment: CDR1 MNHNS and CDR2 SASEGT. DNA for the CDR3: TGTGCCAGCAGTGACGGACACGGGACTAGAGGGTCAGAGACCCAGTACTTC. Encoded protein: CASSDGHGTRGSETQYF.

On this clone: An end of the junction differs from the germline gene, which may be a read error. The V call is TRBV10-3, the J call TRBJ1-2, with D perhaps matching TRBD1 (6 bases). The CDR3 is 15 amino acids. In germline, CDR1 is ENHRY, CDR2 SYGVKD. In DNA form, the CDR3 reads TGTGCCATCAGTGAGTCAAGGGGGACTAATTATGGCTACACCTTC. As protein: CAISESRGTNYGYTF.

J is TRBJ2-4 and V is TRBV18, with TRBD1 identical over 10 bases. CDR3 length: 20 residues. CDR1 and CDR2 from the germline V gene are KGHSH and LQKENI. The V gene end was trimmed by 5 bases and the J gene end by 1 base; junction bases not matched to a gene: 17. The CDR3 spells CASSYLPGQGSLSAKNIQYF. Here the CDR3 DNA reads TGTGCCAGCTCATATTTACCGGGACAGGGGTCTTTATCCGCCAAAAACATTCAGTACTTC. Full variable domain (outside the CDR3, taken from reference TRBV18 and TRBJ2-4): NAGVMQNPRHLVRRRGQEARLRCSPMKGHSHVYWYRQLPEEGLKFMVYLQKENIIDESGMPKERFSAEFPKEGPSILRIQQVVRGDSAAYFCASSYLPGQGSLSAKNIQYFGAGTRLSVL.

This chain uses TRBV30 with TRBJ2-5; 7 bases fit TRBD1. The length of the CDR3 is 13 residues. The junction had 4 bases not matched to a gene; V was cut back by 2 bases and J by 4 bases. CDR1 is GTSNPN, CDR2 SVGIG, per germline (reference sequence). For the CDR3, the DNA is TGTGCCTGGAGTCGACAGGGTATAGAGACCCAGTACTTC. Translated, it gives CAWSRQGIETQYF.

J is TRBJ1-2 and V is TRBV19; D gene unclear. Trimming stripped 7 bases from V and 2 bases from J, with 14 bases between. This CDR3 is built from 14 residues. Germline values: CDR1 LNHDA, CDR2 SQIVND (reference sequence). CDR3 coding DNA: TGTGCCAGTACTGGTTCCGCAGGAAACTATGGCTACACCTTC. It specifies CASTGSAGNYGYTF.

The chain is built from TRBV14 and TRBJ2-7; 10 bases are a match to TRBD2. Per the germline V gene, CDR1 is SGHDN and CDR2 is FVKESK. There are 15 residues in the CDR3. V shed 2 bases, J shed 3 bases, and the junction held 4 bases outside the gene matches. The CDR3 protein is CASSQSSGGNYEQYF. The CDR3 bases are TGTGCCAGCAGCCAATCTAGCGGGGGAAACTACGAGCAGTACTTC.

The chain combines TRBV5-1 with TRBJ1-6; D remains unclear. From germline, CDR1 is SGHRS and CDR2 YFSETQ. Trimming shortened V by 5 bases and J by 5 bases, and 11 bases separated the two germline ends. The CDR3 consists of 14 residues. CDR3 in amino acids: CASRPVLDNSPLHF. CDR3 coding DNA: TGCGCCAGCAGGCCAGTTCTTGATAATTCACCCCTCCACTTT.

The chain recombines TRBV19 with TRBJ2-5; unclear D gene. The CDR3 totals 13 residues. V was pared by 3 bases and J by 10 bases, with 15 bases between. CDR1 LNHDA and CDR2 SQIVND come from the germline V gene (reference sequence). The CDR3 spells CASSITPSAIQYF. CDR3 nucleotide sequence: TGTGCCAGTAGTATTACACCGAGCGCTATCCAGTACTTC.

This rearrangement joins TRBV6-5 to TRBJ2-7; the D gene is possibly TRBD2 (5 bases). This CDR3 region has 14 residues. The V end lost 10 bases, the J end lost 6 bases, and 22 bases lay between the germline ends. Germline CDR1 reads MNHEY; CDR2 reads SVGAGI. The CDR3: CATQHGGVVAEQYF. The CDR3 DNA reads TGTGCCACCCAACATGGAGGAGTTGTGGCCGAGCAGTACTTC.

The rearrangement links TRBV6-1 to TRBJ2-1, with D possibly being TRBD2 (6 bases). CDR1 and CDR2 from the germline V gene are MNHNS and SASEGT. Trimming took off 6 bases at V and 2 bases at J, with 11 bases between the two ends. This CDR3 region has 14 residues. The CDR3 nucleotides read TGTGCCAGCAGGGAGGCTAGCGCCTACAATGAGCAGTTCTTC. Protein product: CASREASAYNEQFF.